These 31 T cell receptor beta chains originate from one sample sequenced in a study of memory CD4+ T cells and cytomegalovirus serostatus. Sequencing was performed with immunoSEQ multiplex PCR; in TCRdb, only in-frame clones are kept and a portion is missing. The repertoire holds tens of thousands of clones, about 78% seen once, with about 0.79% in the top ten. Single viable CD3+CD4+CD8-CD45RO+ cells were sorted as the memory CD4+ T cells. Material: memory CD4+ T cells from blood. Source of these receptors: an adult in good health and CMV-seronegative.

This clone was seen a handful of times. The chain carries TRBV7-9 and TRBJ1-1; a weak D match, TRBD1 (5 bases). Deletions cut 4 bases from V and 1 base from J, with 7 bases between. This CDR3 region has 13 residues. Germline CDR1 is SEHNR and CDR2 is FQNEAQ (reference sequence). The chain's CDR3 is CASSWGQNTEAFF. CDR3 in DNA: TGTGCCAGCAGCTGGGGCCAGAACACTGAAGCTTTCTTT.

This chain links TRBV27 with TRBJ2-7, with a possible D match to TRBD2 (5 bases). CDR1 is MNHEY and CDR2 is SMNVEV in the germline V gene (reference sequence). The CDR3 has 14 residues. V was clipped by 6 bases and J by 0 bases, with 12 bases between them. The CDR3 region is CASSRWESSYEQYF. In DNA form, the CDR3 reads TGTGCCAGCAGCCGGTGGGAGAGCTCCTACGAGCAGTACTTC.

The rearrangement joins TRBV7-8 to TRBJ1-4, with 9 bases fitting TRBD1. The CDR3 loop spans 17 amino acids. Germline assignment: CDR1 SGHVS and CDR2 FQNEAQ. Unmatched junction bases numbered 7, after V lost 5 bases and J lost 0 bases. CDR3 sequence reads: CASSKTTGGATNEKLFF. In DNA form, the CDR3 reads TGTGCCAGCAGCAAAACGACAGGGGGTGCAACTAATGAAAAACTGTTTTTT. The full variable domain, in which reference TRBV7-8 and TRBJ1-4 provide the parts outside the CDR3, is GAGVSQSPRYKVAKRGQDVALRCDPISGHVSLFWYQQALGQGPEFLTYFQNEAQLDKSGLPSDRFFAERPEGSVSTLKIQRTQQEDSAVYLCASSKTTGGATNEKLFFGSGTQLSVL.

The rearrangement uses TRBV6-5 and TRBJ1-2; 9 bases are a match to TRBD1. CDR3 length: 15 amino acids. The V segment lost 0 bases and the J segment 7 bases; nucleotides outside the gene matches: 6. Per germline, CDR1 MNHEY and CDR2 SVGAGI. The CDR3 here is CASSYSRTGERGYTF. Written as DNA, the CDR3 is TGTGCCAGCAGTTACTCAAGGACAGGGGAACGTGGCTACACCTTC.

This clone was picked up one time. The chain is built from TRBV7-9 and TRBJ2-7, with a possible D match to TRBD2 (5 bases). Germline-derived CDR1 and CDR2 are SEHNR and FQNEAQ (reference sequence). The CDR3 has 13 residues. Deletions cut 1 base from V and 6 bases from J, with 10 bases between. CDR3 nucleotides: TGTGCCAGCAGCTTAGATCTCGGGGTCGAGCAGTACTTC. It codes for CASSLDLGVEQYF.

The chain couples TRBV29-1 to TRBJ2-5; TRBD1 matches at 10 bases. CDR3 length: 15 amino acids. Trimming at V came to 1 base and at J to 4 bases, leaving 6 bases not matched to a gene. Germline V gene sequence: CDR1 SQVTM, CDR2 ANQGSEA. The CDR3, as DNA: TGCAGCGTTGAAGCTGGGACAGGGGTGGGAGAGACCCAGTACTTC. Its protein is CSVEAGTGVGETQYF.

This clone has just one count. The CDR3 nucleotides are TGTGCCAGCAGCAGTATTACAGACAGGGTTAACACTGAAGCTTTCTTT. Its protein is CASSSITDRVNTEAFF. The chain combines TRBV5-6 with TRBJ1-1; 7 bases are shared with TRBD1. Per germline, CDR1 SGHDT and CDR2 YYEEEE. Germline trimming cut 4 bases from V and 2 bases from J; bases unmatched to any gene: 11. The CDR3 is 16 amino acids.

This chain links TRBV9 with TRBJ2-1, with D perhaps matching TRBD2 (5 bases). The CDR3 length is 15 residues. CDR1 and CDR2 (germline): SGDLS, YYNGEE. The germline V and J ends were trimmed by 0 bases and 1 base, with 8 bases remaining between them. The chain's CDR3 is CASSVARTSYNEQFF. As DNA, the CDR3 is TGTGCCAGCAGCGTAGCCAGGACTTCCTACAATGAGCAGTTCTTC.

The rearrangement uses TRBV7-9 and TRBJ2-7; tentative D call: TRBD2 (7 bases). Germline V CDR1 and CDR2: SEHNR, FQNEAQ (reference sequence). This CDR3 contains 15 residues. V was trimmed by 5 bases and J by 2 bases, leaving 16 bases between them. This CDR3 reads CASSPVAGAAYEQYF. CDR3 in DNA: TGTGCCAGCAGCCCAGTGGCGGGGGCGGCCTACGAGCAGTACTTC.

V and J are TRBV19 and TRBJ1-2, with D perhaps TRBD1 (5 bases). This CDR3 comprises 14 residues. Germline-derived CDR1 and CDR2 are LNHDA and SQIVND (reference sequence). The V end lost 5 bases, the J end lost 1 base, and 11 bases lay between the germline ends. In nucleotides, the CDR3 is TGTGCCAGTAGTCGGGGGATTGGTAACTATGGCTACACCTTC. This codes for CASSRGIGNYGYTF.

The gene calls are TRBV7-2 and TRBJ2-3; 10 nucleotides align to TRBD2. Germline lookup yields CDR1 SGHTA and CDR2 FQGNSA. The CDR3 loop spans 15 amino acids. The ends lost 5 bases at V and 3 bases at J; junction bases unmatched: 5. The CDR3 nucleotides read TGTGCCAGCAGCGCTAGGACTAGCGGAACAGATACGCAGTATTTT. Its translation: CASSARTSGTDTQYF.

The chain has TRBV28 and TRBJ2-1; tentatively, D is TRBD2 (5 bases). Between the trimmed V and J ends, which lost 6 bases and 7 bases, there was a span of 19 bases. CDR3 size: 15 residues. From germline, CDR1 is MDHEN and CDR2 SYDVKM. The CDR3 DNA follows: TGTGCCAGCAGACCCAGCGGCCCCGGTCAGAATGAGCAGTTCTTC. Translating gives CASRPSGPGQNEQFF.

Written as DNA, the CDR3 is TGTGCCAGCAGCGTACCCCCAGACTCTGGAAACACCATATATTTT. Translating gives CASSVPPDSGNTIYF. The rearrangement joins TRBV9 to TRBJ1-3; D remains unclear. The V end lost 1 base, the J end lost 0 bases, and 8 bases lay between the germline ends. Germline values: CDR1 SGDLS, CDR2 YYNGEE. This CDR3 has 15 amino acids.

A few counts support this clone. V and J are TRBV2 and TRBJ2-7; tentative D call: TRBD2 (7 bases). The length of the CDR3 is 18 residues. Trimming took off 0 bases at V and 5 bases at J, with 23 bases between the two ends. Germline V gene sequence: CDR1 SNHLY, CDR2 FYNNEI. In DNA, the CDR3 is TGTGCCAGCAGTGAAGCGCCCAGTGGGGGGGGCTTCAATGACGAGCAGTACTTC. It specifies CASSEAPSGGGFNDEQYF.

Notes on this clone: Its ends do not fully match the called genes, so a read error is possible. DNA of the CDR3: TGCGCCAGCAGCCAAGATGAGGGATTCACCCTAACTTTTTTT. The encoded protein is CASSQDEGFTLTFF. V gene TRBV4-1 combines with J gene TRBJ1-3; D is unclear. The CDR3 runs 14 residues. CDR1 and CDR2 from the germline V gene are MGHRA and YSYEKL.

This sequence joins TRBV25-1 and TRBJ1-1; D not certain. The V gene's germline CDR1 is MGHDK and CDR2 SYGVNS. V was shortened by 2 bases and J by 7 bases, with 8 bases between the two germline ends. The CDR3 totals 12 residues. The CDR3 DNA follows: TGTGCCAGCAGTGAAGGAGTACTTGAAGCTTTCTTT. Amino acids: CASSEGVLEAFF.

This clone was recorded a few times. J is TRBJ1-3 and V is TRBV4-3, with 7 bases that match TRBD1. V gave up 0 bases and J gave up 4 bases; unmatched junction bases: 12. Germline CDR1 is LGHNA and CDR2 is YSLEER. This CDR3 contains 18 residues. DNA for the CDR3: TGCGCCAGCAGCCAAGATGAGGGGGCCCGGGCGGGAGGAAACACCATATATTTT. Protein sequence: CASSQDEGARAGGNTIYF.

This chain joins TRBV19 and TRBJ2-6, with TRBD1 as a possible D gene (6 bases). The CDR3 runs 16 residues. V was cut by 5 bases and J by 4 bases, with 15 bases left in between. Germline CDR1 LNHDA, CDR2 SQIVND (reference sequence). CDR3 in DNA: TGTGCCAGTAGTTATGACTGGGGGCGGGGGGCCAACGTCCTGACTTTC. It specifies CASSYDWGRGANVLTF. Full variable domain (rest looked up from reference TRBV19 and TRBJ2-6): DGGITQSPKYLFRKEGQNVTLSCEQNLNHDAMYWYRQDPGQGLRLIYYSQIVNDFQKGDIAEGYSVSREKKESFPLTVTSAQKNPTAFYLCASSYDWGRGANVLTFGAGSRLTVL.

The chain combines TRBV7-8 with TRBJ2-7; 10 nucleotides match TRBD2. V gave up 5 bases and J gave up 2 bases; unmatched junction bases: 9. This CDR3 has 16 residues. Germline lookup yields CDR1 SGHVS and CDR2 FQNEAQ. The CDR3 nucleotides are TGTGCCAGCAGCCTGGCCAAGAGCGGGGGGGCCTACGAGCAGTACTTC. Amino acid sequence: CASSLAKSGGAYEQYF.

V usage is TRBV5-6 and J usage is TRBJ1-2, with D unclear. The CDR3 loop spans 12 amino acids. The V end was cut by 4 bases, the J end by 4 bases, with 8 bases between. CDR1 and CDR2 from the germline V gene are SGHDT and YYEEEE. This chain's CDR3 is CASSLDIYGYTF. As DNA, the CDR3 is TGTGCCAGCAGCCTCGATATCTATGGCTACACCTTC.

V usage is TRBV5-1 and J usage is TRBJ2-7; D is perhaps TRBD1 (6 bases). V was clipped by 3 bases and J by 6 bases, with 13 bases between them. This CDR3 region has 13 residues. Germline assignment: CDR1 SGHRS and CDR2 YFSETQ. The CDR3 loop is CASSWGQGTEQYF. Here the CDR3 DNA reads TGCGCCAGCAGCTGGGGGCAGGGCACCGAGCAGTACTTC.

The chain combines TRBV11-3 with TRBJ2-3; 12 bases line up with TRBD2. This CDR3 contains 16 residues. J lost 5 bases, V lost 5 bases, and 8 bases had no gene match. Per germline, CDR1 SGHNT and CDR2 YENEEA. CDR3 sequence reads: CASSPRTSGDRDTQYF. CDR3 sequence (DNA): TGTGCCAGCAGCCCGCGGACTAGCGGGGACCGAGATACGCAGTATTTT.

CDR3 DNA: TGTGCCAGCAGCTTGAGTTTTGCAATGAACACTGAAGCTTTCTTT. Amino acid sequence: CASSLSFAMNTEAFF. The V gene is TRBV7-8, the J gene TRBJ1-1; D remains unclear. Trimming took 3 bases from V and 0 from J, leaving 11 bases between them. CDR3 size: 15 residues. In germline, CDR1 is SGHVS, CDR2 FQNEAQ.

The rearrangement links TRBV10-3 to TRBJ2-7; the match to TRBD2 covers 7 bases. CDR3 length: 15 residues. Trimming cost V 3 bases and J 3 bases; bases outside gene matches: 8. Germline V gives CDR1 ENHRY, CDR2 SYGVKD. In DNA form, the CDR3 reads TGTGCCATCAGTGACCCCGGGGAGGGCGTCTACGAGCAGTACTTC. The encoded protein is CAISDPGEGVYEQYF.

The gene calls are TRBV18 and TRBJ1-3; TRBD1 agrees at 9 bases. V shed 2 bases and J 0 bases; nucleotides not matched to a gene: 2. Germline CDR1 is KGHSH and CDR2 is LQKENI. This CDR3 region has 16 residues. CDR3 bases: TGTGCCAGCTCACCAGGACAGGGGATCTCTGGAAACACCATATATTTT. It is translated as CASSPGQGISGNTIYF.

This clone was detected ten times or more. This chain links TRBV6-4 with TRBJ1-2; maybe TRBD1 (5 bases). Trimming removed 4 bases from V and 2 bases from J, with 5 bases in between. This CDR3 has 12 amino acids. Germline V gene lookup returns CDR1 MRHNA and CDR2 SNTAGT. For the CDR3, the DNA is TGTGCCAGCAGTGCAGGGAACTATGGCTACACCTTC. Its protein product is CASSAGNYGYTF.

CDR3 DNA sequence: TGTGCCTCCGGACAGACCGTTTATAATTCACCCCTCCACTTT. Residues: CASGQTVYNSPLHF. The rearrangement uses TRBV9 and TRBJ1-6; D possibly corresponds to TRBD1 (6 bases). Germline V lookup: CDR1 SGDLS, CDR2 YYNGEE. V was clipped by 10 bases and J by 4 bases, with 15 bases between them. CDR3 length: 14 amino acids.

This clone was recorded only once. The chain carries TRBV30 and TRBJ1-5; the D gene is possibly TRBD1 (6 bases). The ends were cut back, 0 bases at V and 2 bases at J, with 14 bases in the middle. The germline CDR1 and CDR2 sequences are GTSNPN and SVGIG (reference sequence). CDR3 length equals 16 residues. The CDR3 loop reads CAWSVQGMIGNQPQHF. For the CDR3, the DNA is TGTGCCTGGAGTGTACAGGGTATGATCGGCAATCAGCCCCAGCATTTT.

There are a few counts of this clone. The chain uses TRBV5-4 and TRBJ1-2; D unclear. The ends were cut back, 2 bases at V and 2 bases at J, with 7 bases in the middle. Germline-derived CDR1 and CDR2 are SGHNT and YYREEE (reference sequence). The length of the CDR3 is 13 residues. Here the CDR3 DNA reads TGTGCCAGCAGCTTAAGCGGGAACTATGGCTACACCTTC. It is translated as CASSLSGNYGYTF.

This chain joins TRBV7-9 and TRBJ1-1, with D tentatively TRBD1 (5 bases). Germline CDR1 and CDR2: SEHNR and FQNEAQ (reference sequence). This CDR3 is built from 14 residues. Trimming stripped 5 bases from V and 3 bases from J, with 13 bases between. The CDR3: CASSPTGPYTEAFF. The CDR3 DNA reads as TGTGCCAGCAGCCCCACAGGTCCTTACACTGAAGCTTTCTTT.

This clone has just one count. The V and J genes are TRBV11-3 and TRBJ2-3; TRBD1 matches 7 bases. Trimming took 4 bases from V and 6 from J; bases not matched to a gene: 7. Germline CDR1 SGHNT, CDR2 YENEEA. This CDR3 comprises 14 residues. The CDR3 region is CASSSGTAADTQYF. CDR3 coding DNA: TGTGCCAGCAGCTCCGGGACAGCCGCGGATACGCAGTATTTT.